A selection of T cell receptor beta chains follows, all from one sample in a study of Ad26.COV2.S vaccination and SARS-CoV-2 variants. The data were produced by immunoSEQ multiplex PCR, yet TCRdb's version contains in-frame clones alone and is incomplete. This sample carries about 320,000 clones, around 85% of them seen once, and the ten largest clones take around 2%. The source was peripheral blood, collected in a trial of Ad26.COV2.S vaccine versus placebo. Receptors were obtained from a person between 18 and 65 years old who received the Ad26.COV2.S COVID-19 vaccine or a placebo. Both conserved end residues are part of each CDR3. Each record gives: clone size, J gene, V gene, D gene, CDR3 protein, CDR3 DNA. A D gene is named only where the DNA matches it firmly. Clone size is stated in some rows and not others, as once, few, many or a class when expanded.

NA TRBJ1-4 TRBV18 NA CASSPPGTNEKLFF TGTGCCAGCTCACCCCCGGGAACTAATGAAAAACTGTTTTTT
once TRBJ2-5 TRBV27 TRBD1 CASSCATGGEAEETQYF TGTGCCAGCAGTTGCGCGACAGGGGGCGAGGCCGAAGAGACCCAGTACTTC
once TRBJ2-1 TRBV7-2 NA CASSRPGFDNEQFF TGTGCCAGCAGCCGCCCGGGGTTTGACAATGAGCAGTTCTTC
NA TRBJ2-5 TRBV5-1 NA CASSGGARQETQYF TGCGCCAGCAGCGGAGGGGCCCGCCAAGAGACCCAGTACTTC
NA TRBJ1-4 TRBV6-5 TRBD1 CASRAGQPPREKLFF TGTGCCAGCAGGGCGGGACAGCCACCCAGGGAAAAACTGTTTTTT
NA TRBJ1-5 TRBV12-3/TRBV12-4 TRBD1 CASTGQGDQPQHF TGTGCCAGCACCGGACAGGGAGATCAGCCCCAGCATTTT
NA TRBJ2-2 TRBV5-6 NA CASSSTTPGELFF TGTGCCAGCAGTTCTACTACCCCCGGGGAGCTGTTTTTT
once TRBJ1-2 TRBV28 NA CASSLFRAQPNYGYTF TGTGCCAGCAGTTTATTCCGAGCACAGCCTAACTATGGCTACACCTTC
NA TRBJ1-2 TRBV6-6 NA CASSYREGYTF TGTGCCAGCAGTTACAGGGAGGGCTACACCTTC
NA TRBJ1-2 TRBV6-5 TRBD1 CASRPGQHYGYTF TGTGCCAGCAGACCGGGACAGCACTATGGCTACACCTTC
NA TRBJ2-1 TRBV20-1 NA CSASPWNEQFF TGCAGTGCTAGCCCTTGGAATGAGCAGTTCTTC
NA TRBJ2-5 TRBV7-3 NA CASSLTSRETQYF TGTGCCAGCAGCTTAACGAGCAGAGAGACCCAGTACTTC
NA TRBJ1-4 TRBV27 NA CASSLGSQGATNEKLFF TGTGCCAGCAGTTTAGGATCTCAGGGTGCAACTAATGAAAAACTGTTTTTT
NA TRBJ1-5 TRBV12-2 NA CASRPDRGETGRNSNQPQHF TGTGCAAGTCGGCCGGACAGGGGAGAGACAGGCCGTAATAGCAATCAGCCCCAGCATTTT
NA TRBJ2-7 TRBV6-1 TRBD1 CASSGAGQGAYEQYF TGTGCCAGCAGTGGAGCAGGACAGGGAGCGTACGAGCAGTACTTC
NA TRBJ1-2 TRBV30 TRBD1 CAWVGTGESYGYTF TGTGCCTGGGTAGGAACAGGGGAATCCTATGGCTACACCTTC
NA TRBJ2-3 TRBV29-1 NA CSGGQGYPTQYF TGCAGCGGGGGGCAGGGCTACCCTACGCAGTATTTT